The T cell receptor beta chain described here comes from a study of early stage breast cancer tumors (dated by TCRdb to 2016 to 2017). Study-wide context: Of the roughly 15 invasive breast tumors, about a dozen were found to be estrogen receptor-positive, progesterone receptor-positive and HER2-negative. Of the 12 ER+/PR+/HER2- tumors, eight were classified as invasive ductal carcinomas and four as invasive lobular carcinomas. A read coverage of roughly 10-fold per sample was achieved on average. A total of 2,651,842 templates, representing under 1.1 million unique clonotypes, were detected across all samples. Results and caveats for the whole study, not just this receptor: Repertoires from blood and normal breast were more alike than repertoires from blood and tumor, and in about 85% of the 16 patients, comparing each tissue with blood separated tumor from normal. Roughly 2.7-fold higher T cell density and higher clonality were observed in tumors than in adjacent normal breast tissue. Because the cohort was small, analysis by tumor subtype was not possible. Bulk genomic DNA sequencing of unsorted cells missed chain pairing and functional markers such as CD4, CD8 and FOXP3. Enriched TCRB sequences shared across patients were mostly commonly generated sequences, unlikely to play an important role in the tumor microenvironment.

A distance of 10 bases separates the germline ends of V and J, which lose 5 bases and 9 bases respectively. CDR1 and CDR2, per the germline V gene, are MDHEN and SYDVKM. The CDR3 holds 11 amino acids from the cysteine to the phenylalanine. The kept DNA is CDR3 alone, 33 bases in frame from the first base. About 19-50 mg of tumor tissue was diced and typically yielded more than 3 ug of DNA. The study profiled bulk TCR beta-chain repertoires in matched peripheral blood, tumor and adjacent normal breast tissue taken from about 15 patients with early-stage breast cancer. Following resection, visually identified tumor tissue was excised and transferred into prechilled RNAlater. Tumor tissue (20-50 mg) was diced and homogenized in RLTplus buffer with beta-mercaptoethanol and antifoaming agent using a TissueLyser II. Genomic DNA was extracted with the Qiagen AllPrep DNA/RNA Mini kit. Two independent genomic DNA replicates were amplified for each sample, with approximately 0.5 ug used for blood and about 1.5 ug for tumor or normal breast. Following the manufacturer's instructions, the ImmunoSeq Intro kit was used to carry out TCRB sequencing on genomic DNA. Multiplex PCR was run for roughly 30 cycles using proprietary primers and spike-in control sequences for absolute quantification. Single-end 150-bp reads were used to sequence an 87-bp fragment spanning the CDR3 plus the flanking V and J genes. Each lane of an Illumina MiSeq running version 3.0 chemistry carried seven multiplexed samples, with two replicates apiece. The source study handled its data this way. Raw data were processed with the vendor's proprietary pipeline, and both replicates were merged into a single result per sample. Productive rearrangements sharing the V-gene family, CDR3 amino acid sequence and J-gene segment were defined as clonotypes. Clonality was calculated as 1 minus the normalized Shannon entropy (Pielou evenness) of TCRB abundances. To estimate T cell density, the total number of templates was divided by the number of input cells, which was inferred from the amount of DNA input. Total repertoire diversity and clonality were estimated with Recon using default parameters. A clonotype was considered tumor-enriched if its abundance in tumor exceeded 0.1% and was at least 32-fold higher than its abundance in normal breast. TCRdb stores this immuneACCESS table with in-frame sequences only. Part of the clones is absent; in the studies checked, under half of the shortfall reflects unresolved V genes, and no reason is known for the rest. Clonal size and the V and J genes are those of that table, whereas D and trimming came from the DNA. Recorded for this sample are around 10,000 clones; roughly 60% of them occurred a single time. The ten largest account for approximately 12% of the sample.

In the case of this clone: Its antigen target is currently unknown. It has no much larger one-base neighbor in the sample; base qualities were not kept.

This clonotype was sampled from a person between 60 and 70 years old with breast cancer. Sequenced material: breast tumor tissue. Recombination linked TRBV28 to TRBJ1-2; the D region possibly corresponds to TRBD1 (5 bases align). The encoded CDR3 is CASSRGARYTF. At the DNA level, the sequence is TGTGCCAGCAGTAGGGGAGCACGCTACACCTTC.